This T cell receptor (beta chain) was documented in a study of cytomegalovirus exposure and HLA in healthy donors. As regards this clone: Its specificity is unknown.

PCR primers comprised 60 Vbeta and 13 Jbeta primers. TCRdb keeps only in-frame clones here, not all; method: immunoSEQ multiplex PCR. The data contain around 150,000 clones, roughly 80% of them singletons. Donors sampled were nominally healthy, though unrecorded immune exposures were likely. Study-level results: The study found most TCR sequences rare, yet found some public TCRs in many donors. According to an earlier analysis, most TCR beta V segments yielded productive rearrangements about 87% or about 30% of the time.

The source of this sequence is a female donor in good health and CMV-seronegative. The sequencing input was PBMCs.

CDR3 sequence: CASSQVGPSGHQETQYF. DNA of the CDR3: TGTGCCAGCAGCCAAGTCGGGCCTAGCGGACACCAAGAGACCCAGTACTTC. The chain couples TRBV4-2 to TRBJ2-5, with 7 bases identical to TRBD2. J was trimmed by 0 bases and V by 1 base; bases with no gene match: 8. Looked up from germline, CDR1 is LGHNA and CDR2 is YNFKEQ. CDR3 length: 17 amino acids.